The clone carrying this T cell receptor beta chain was seen only once. Its antigen is currently unknown. This entry comes from a study of tumor-infiltrating lymphocytes in primary liver carcinoma. General study points: Only about 7-24% of top clones were detected in all five tumor regions. In tumor-adjacent and tumor-blood pairs, overlap was lower than in tumor region pairs.

Bulk tissue was left unsorted, and RNA and DNA were co-extracted from 20-30 mg of it. Researchers generated TCR beta cDNA from about 0.5 ug of total RNA, relying on a constant-region primer. A slightly modified ARM-PCR protocol with three nested multiplex PCR rounds produced these TCR beta libraries. The first two PCR rounds, approximately 10 cycles each, used TRBV1-TRBV30 forward primers and a C-beta reverse primer. TCRdb processed the multiplex PCR reads anew with MiXCR; each CDR3 protein has one entry. The sample consists of approximately 99,000 distinct CDR3 sequences, 55% to 70% of them appearing once. V lost 5 bases and J 6 bases, leaving 17 bases between the germline ends. From germline, CDR1 is SGHAT and CDR2 FQNNGV. The CDR3 contains 15 residues.

The sequenced material came from liver tumor tissue from sampling region 5. Indicated subset: tumor region T5, tumor centre. The clonotype comes from an older woman with primary liver carcinoma and hepatitis B virus infection. The chain combines TRBV11-2 with TRBJ2-1; D not resolved. CDR3 nucleotides: TGTGCCAGCAGCATAGTGTCTTGCGGTAGCAATGAGCAGTTCTTC. Residues: CASSIVSCGSNEQFF.